This T cell receptor beta chain was found in a study of technical replicates of blood from several donors. V was clipped by 5 bases and J by 0 bases, with 11 bases between them. Germline loops: CDR1 MNHNS, CDR2 SASEGT. The CDR3 spans 14 residues. Assay: immunoSEQ multiplex PCR; the TCRdb copy retains only in-frame clones and omits some. Counted here are some 13,000 clones, about 95% occurring once; the ten biggest clones make up around 7%. This receptor was identified in a human donor in good health. The chain joins TRBV6-1 to TRBJ2-7; D may be TRBD1 (5 bases). Sequencing input: PBMCs. CDR3 region: CASSSDRYSYEQYF. DNA for the CDR3: TGTGCCAGCAGTTCTGACAGATACTCCTACGAGCAGTACTTC.